A single sample is the source of the 12 T cell receptor beta chains below, sequenced in a study of TET2 disruption in CD19-targeted CAR T cells. Described treatment: autologous CTL019 cells: CD19 CAR with 4-1BB and CD3 zeta domains. Method: immunoSEQ multiplex PCR; TCRdb's copy keeps in-frame clones and lacks some. The listing records 25,000 or so clones. The antigens of these receptors remain unknown. Source: CD8- CAR+ T cells sorted from cultured blood T cells, taken for CD19 CAR T cell therapy. The subset was: CD8-negative CAR-positive T cells from the infusion product. The source is a man aged 65 to 85 with chronic lymphocytic leukemia.

About this clone: The CDR3 is cut off 3 residues early in the read; its end comes from the germline J gene. This chain joins TRBV7-2 and TRBJ2-4, with D possibly being TRBD2 (5 bases). Germline CDR1 is SGHTA and CDR2 is FQGNSA. The CDR3 spans 14 residues. This chain's CDR3 is CASSFLGGLETQYF. The DNA read from the CDR3 is TGTGCCAGCAGCTTCCTAGGCGGGCTAGAGACT.

A note on this clone: The CDR3 end is not reached by the read, which stops 3 residues before it; the germline J gene fills it in. V is TRBV10-2 and J is TRBJ2-3; 14 bases are a match to TRBD2. This CDR3 contains 16 residues. The germline gives CDR1 WSHSY, CDR2 SAAADI. The trim removed 2 bases at V and 4 bases at J, leaving 2 bases unmatched. The sequenced part of the CDR3 DNA is TGCGCCAGCAGTGAGGAGACTAGCGGGGGGGCAGATACG. Its protein product is CASSEETSGGADT. In full, the CDR3 reads CASSEETSGGADTQYF.

Remarks on this clone: The DNA ends 3 residues before the CDR3 does, and the rest of the CDR3 is filled in from the germline J gene. The chain carries TRBV20-1 and TRBJ1-5; 10 bases line up with TRBD1. The CDR3 extends over 15 amino acids. V shed 2 bases, J shed 3 bases, and the junction held 4 bases outside the gene matches. Germline V gives CDR1 DFQATT, CDR2 SNEGSKA (reference sequence). The sequenced part of the CDR3 DNA is TGCAGTGCTAGACCCGGACAGGGGGTCAATCAGCCC. Its translation: CSARPGQGVNQP. The whole CDR3 reads CSARPGQGVNQPQHF.

In the case of this clone: The read falls 3 residues short of the CDR3 end, and the missing part is taken from the germline J gene. The chain carries TRBV6-2 or TRBV6-3 and TRBJ2-2, with D possibly matching TRBD1 (6 bases). The CDR3 extends over 13 amino acids. Germline V lookup: CDR1 MNHEY, CDR2 SVGEGT. Trimming took 10 bases from V and 7 from J, leaving 16 bases between them. The CDR3 bases that were read are TGTGCCACCAGGGGCACCGGGGTCGGGGAG. This sequence encodes CATRGTGVGE. The whole CDR3 protein reads CATRGTGVGELFF.

On this clone: The read ends 3 residues shy of where the CDR3 ends; the end is completed using the germline J gene. The same CDR3 also results from other DNA sequences found in this sample. The chain joins TRBV29-1 to TRBJ2-4; possibly TRBD2 for D (6 bases). The CDR3 runs to 12 residues. Per the germline V gene, CDR1 is SQVTM and CDR2 is ANQGSEA. Partial CDR3 DNA: TGCAGCGTTGATAGGGGTCGGGAGACT. Residues: CSVDRGRET. The whole CDR3 sequence is CSVDRGRETQYF.

Note on this clone: Sequencing ends 3 residues short of the CDR3 end; the germline J gene provides the rest. The chain has TRBV3-1 (or the pseudogene TRBV3-2) and TRBJ2-3, with TRBD2 identical over 10 bases. The CDR3 is made up of 14 amino acids. Germline CDR1 is LGHDT and CDR2 is YNNKEL (reference sequence). Trimming cost V 6 bases and J 4 bases; bases outside gene matches: 4. The covered CDR3 bases are TGTGCCAGCAGAACTAGCGGGGTTGCAGATACG. This encodes CASRTSGVADT. The whole CDR3 sequence is CASRTSGVADTQYF.

A word on this clone: The CDR3 end lies 3 residues beyond the end of the read and is filled in from the germline J gene. The chain is built from TRBV20-1 and TRBJ2-7; 7 bases match TRBD1. CDR1 and CDR2 from the germline V gene are DFQATT and SNEGSKA (reference sequence). Trimming took 4 bases from V and 6 from J; bases not matched to a gene: 9. The CDR3 has 13 residues. CDR3 DNA (partial): TGCAGTGCTACAAGGACAGGAGTCTCCGAG. It specifies CSATRTGVSE. The whole CDR3 reads CSATRTGVSEQYF.

As concerns this clone: The DNA ends 3 residues before the CDR3 does, and the rest of the CDR3 is filled in from the germline J gene. V and J are TRBV11-1 and TRBJ2-4; 8 positions agree with TRBD1. This CDR3 has 14 amino acids. Germline V gene lookup returns CDR1 SGHAT and CDR2 FQDESV (reference sequence). The covered CDR3 bases are TGTGCCAGCAGCTTGCGGACAGGGCAAGAGACT. It codes for CASSLRTGQET. The full CDR3 reads CASSLRTGQETQYF.

Concerning this clone: From the germline J gene comes the end of the CDR3, since the read stops 3 residues before it. The chain carries TRBV18 and TRBJ2-3; possible D gene TRBD2, 6 bases. The V gene's germline CDR1 is KGHSH and CDR2 LQKENI. This CDR3 contains 15 residues. Trimming shortened V by 2 bases and J by 3 bases, and 12 bases separated the two germline ends. Partial CDR3 DNA: TGTGCCAGCTCACCAATACCTCGGGGGACAGATACG. Its translation is CASSPIPRGTDT. The CDR3 in its entirety is CASSPIPRGTDTQYF.

A remark on this clone: Read sequence stops 3 residues before the CDR3 end, and the germline J gene provides the missing end. This rearrangement joins TRBV18 to TRBJ1-2, with 10 bases aligning to TRBD1. This CDR3 has 14 amino acids. CDR1 KGHSH and CDR2 LQKENI come from the germline V gene. The covered CDR3 bases are TGTGCCAGCTCACCGGGGACAGGGGCCTACGAC. Translation: CASSPGTGAYD. The CDR3 reads in full as CASSPGTGAYDYTF.

Comment on this clone: Sequencing ends 3 residues short of the CDR3 end; the germline J gene provides the rest. The chain couples TRBV18 to TRBJ1-2; D not certain. Trimming took off 3 bases at V and 2 bases at J, with 10 bases between the two ends. This CDR3 comprises 14 residues. Germline V gives CDR1 KGHSH, CDR2 LQKENI. The part of the CDR3 DNA that was read is TGTGCCAGCTCACCTAAGACGGGGAACTATGGC. Its protein product is CASSPKTGNYG. The entire CDR3 protein reads CASSPKTGNYGYTF.

Comment on this clone: Read sequence stops 3 residues before the CDR3 end, and the germline J gene provides the missing end. This chain links TRBV19 with TRBJ2-4; D may match TRBD1 or TRBD2 (5 bases each). This CDR3 comprises 14 residues. Germline-derived CDR1 and CDR2 are LNHDA and SQIVND (reference sequence). Incomplete CDR3 DNA: TGTGCCAGTAAGGTCGGCACACAGGACGGAGGT. Translated: CASKVGTQDGG. The full-length CDR3 reads as CASKVGTQDGGQYF.